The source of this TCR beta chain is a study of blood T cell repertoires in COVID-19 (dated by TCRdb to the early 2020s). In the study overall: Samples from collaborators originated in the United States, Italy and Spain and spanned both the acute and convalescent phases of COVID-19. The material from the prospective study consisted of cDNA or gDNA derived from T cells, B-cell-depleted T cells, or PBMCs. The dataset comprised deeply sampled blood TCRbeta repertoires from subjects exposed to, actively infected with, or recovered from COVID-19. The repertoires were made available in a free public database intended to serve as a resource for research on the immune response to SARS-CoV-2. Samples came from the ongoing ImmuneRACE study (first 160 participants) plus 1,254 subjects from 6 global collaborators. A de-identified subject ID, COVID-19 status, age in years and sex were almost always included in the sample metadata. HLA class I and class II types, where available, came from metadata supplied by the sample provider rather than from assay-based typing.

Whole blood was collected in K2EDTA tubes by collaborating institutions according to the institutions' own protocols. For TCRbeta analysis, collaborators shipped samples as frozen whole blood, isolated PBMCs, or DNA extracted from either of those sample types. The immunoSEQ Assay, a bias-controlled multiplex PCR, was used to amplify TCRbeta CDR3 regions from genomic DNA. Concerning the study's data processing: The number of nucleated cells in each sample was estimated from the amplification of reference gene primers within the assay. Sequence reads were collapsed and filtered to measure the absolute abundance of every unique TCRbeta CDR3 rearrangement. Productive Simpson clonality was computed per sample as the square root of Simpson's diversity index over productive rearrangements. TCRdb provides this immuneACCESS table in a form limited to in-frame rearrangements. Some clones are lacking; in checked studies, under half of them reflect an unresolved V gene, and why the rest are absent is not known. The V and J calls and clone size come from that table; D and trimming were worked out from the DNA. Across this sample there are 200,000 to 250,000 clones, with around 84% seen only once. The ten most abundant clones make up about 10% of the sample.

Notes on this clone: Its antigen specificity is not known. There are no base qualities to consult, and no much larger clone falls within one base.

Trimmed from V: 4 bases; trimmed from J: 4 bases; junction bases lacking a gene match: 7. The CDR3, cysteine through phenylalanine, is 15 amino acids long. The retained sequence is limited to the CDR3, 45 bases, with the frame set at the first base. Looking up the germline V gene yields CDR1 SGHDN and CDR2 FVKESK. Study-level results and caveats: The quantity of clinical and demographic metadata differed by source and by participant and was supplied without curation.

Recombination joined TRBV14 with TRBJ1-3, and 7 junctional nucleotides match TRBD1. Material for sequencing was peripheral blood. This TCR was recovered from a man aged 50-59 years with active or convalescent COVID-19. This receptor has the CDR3 CASSPPGQLGNTIYF. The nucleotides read TGTGCCAGCAGCCCCCCGGGACAGCTAGGAAACACCATATATTTT. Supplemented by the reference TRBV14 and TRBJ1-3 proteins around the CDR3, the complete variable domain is EAGVTQFPSHSVIEKGQTVTLRCDPISGHDNLYWYRRVMGKEIKFLLHFVKESKQDESGMPNNRFLAERTGGTYSTLKVQPAELEDSGVYFCASSPPGQLGNTIYFGEGSWLTVV.